These 27 T cell receptor beta chains were all obtained from the same sample, sequenced in a study of cytomegalovirus exposure and HLA in healthy donors. Assay used: immunoSEQ multiplex PCR; TCRdb lists only in-frame clones, some missing. This sample has roughly 200,000 clones, with about four fifths found just once. Sequencing was performed on PBMCs. The receptors come from a woman between 18 and 30 years old in good health and CMV-seropositive.

V usage is TRBV19 and J usage is TRBJ1-1; D gene unclear. The CDR3 consists of 14 residues. V was trimmed by 6 bases and J by 2 bases, leaving 13 bases between them. Germline V CDR1 and CDR2: LNHDA, SQIVND (reference sequence). The CDR3 DNA is TGTGCCAGTAGCTACAGTCGCATTAACACTGAAGCTTTCTTT. Protein: CASSYSRINTEAFF.

This clone was observed a few times. The chain couples TRBV2 to TRBJ2-7; 9 bases map to TRBD1. Germline V gives CDR1 SNHLY, CDR2 FYNNEI. The V segment lost 0 bases and the J segment 5 bases; nucleotides outside the gene matches: 11. The CDR3 covers 17 residues. The CDR3 here is CASSEALLGTGLNEQYF. As DNA, the CDR3 is TGTGCCAGCAGTGAAGCGCTTCTGGGGACAGGGCTGAACGAGCAGTACTTC.

The count of this clone is one. V and J are TRBV4-2 and TRBJ2-3, with TRBD2 matching 8 bases. Germline V lookup: CDR1 LGHNA, CDR2 YNFKEQ. The V and J ends lost 3 bases and 0 bases, in that order; junction bases with no gene match: 5. The CDR3 is 16 amino acids. CDR3 in amino acids: CASSQLAGPSTDTQYF. Here the CDR3 DNA reads TGTGCCAGCAGCCAGTTAGCGGGGCCCAGCACAGATACGCAGTATTTT.

This clone was detected only a few times. The chain employs TRBV19 and TRBJ2-1; a possible D gene is TRBD1 (6 bases). CDR3 length equals 13 residues. The V gene lost 7 bases and the J gene lost 5 bases, with 12 bases spanning the gap. Germline V gene sequence: CDR1 LNHDA, CDR2 SQIVND (reference sequence). The CDR3 is CASNGGSNNEQFF. For the CDR3, the DNA is TGTGCCAGTAATGGGGGCAGTAACAATGAGCAGTTCTTC.

CDR3 sequence: CASTLGGQETQYF. The CDR3, as DNA: TGTGCCAGTACCCTGGGGGGCCAAGAGACCCAGTACTTC. The V and J genes are TRBV2 and TRBJ2-5; TRBD2 is a possible D gene (6 bases). V lost 9 bases, J lost 1 base, and 12 bases lay in between. The CDR3 contains 13 residues. Per the germline V gene, CDR1 is SNHLY and CDR2 is FYNNEI.

This chain links TRBV6-1 with TRBJ1-4; 7 nucleotides line up with TRBD1. The CDR3 runs 19 residues. The germline gives CDR1 MNHNS, CDR2 SASEGT. Trimming took 3 bases from V and 8 from J; bases not matched to a gene: 21. The CDR3 DNA follows: TGTGCCAGCAGTGACGGACAGGCAAAGAAGGCCGTTTCCGTCGAAAAACTGTTTTTT. It codes for CASSDGQAKKAVSVEKLFF.

This chain joins TRBV7-6 and TRBJ1-5, with D hard to call. This CDR3 region has 16 residues. The V and J ends lost 2 bases and 2 bases respectively, with 13 bases between them. From germline, CDR1 is SGHVS and CDR2 FNYEAQ. The DNA of the CDR3 is TGTGCCAGCAGCTTAAGGTCCGGGGATCGCAATCAGCCCCAGCATTTT. Its translation is CASSLRSGDRNQPQHF. Combining the CDR3 with reference TRBV7-6 and TRBJ1-5 gives the whole variable domain GAGVSQSPRYKVTKRGQDVALRCDPISGHVSLYWYRQALGQGPEFLTYFNYEAQQDKSGLPNDRFSAERPEGSISTLTIQRTEQRDSAMYRCASSLRSGDRNQPQHFGDGTRLSIL.

Of note for this clone: The sample carries other DNA sequences with the same CDR3. The V gene is TRBV29-1, the J gene TRBJ1-1, with TRBD1 as a possible D gene (6 bases). The CDR3 contains 12 residues. Germline CDR1 is SQVTM and CDR2 is ANQGSEA. Between the trimmed V and J ends, which lost 6 bases and 5 bases, there was a span of 13 bases. In nucleotides, the CDR3 is TGCAGCGTGAGGGGGGGTGGGACTGAAGCTTTCTTT. Its protein is CSVRGGGTEAFF. Variable domain in full (rest from reference TRBV29-1 and TRBJ1-1): SAVISQKPSRDICQRGTSLTIQCQVDSQVTMMFWYRQQPGQSLTLIATANQGSEATYESGFVIDKFPISRPNLTFSTLTVSNMSPEDSSIYLCSVRGGGTEAFFGQGTRLTVV.

The V and J genes are TRBV6-5 and TRBJ2-7; 13 nucleotides agree with TRBD2. Germline loops: CDR1 MNHEY, CDR2 SVGAGI. The V segment lost 6 bases and the J segment 4 bases; nucleotides outside the gene matches: 3. CDR3 size: 14 residues. CDR3 residues: CASRTSGGAYEQYF. The CDR3 DNA reads TGTGCCAGCAGAACTAGCGGGGGGGCATACGAGCAGTACTTC.

This chain uses TRBV7-2 with TRBJ2-3, with D perhaps TRBD2 (6 bases). CDR3 length: 15 amino acids. Germline V gene sequence: CDR1 SGHTA, CDR2 FQGNSA. Trimming took off 5 bases at V and 1 base at J, with 13 bases between the two ends. CDR3 amino acids: CASSQRLGGTDTQYF. CDR3 DNA sequence: TGTGCCAGCAGCCAGCGACTAGGGGGCACAGATACGCAGTATTTT.

Only one count was recorded for this clone. The chain carries TRBV27 and TRBJ2-2; a weak D match, TRBD2 (5 bases). The CDR3 has 16 residues. Looked up from germline, CDR1 is MNHEY and CDR2 is SMNVEV (reference sequence). Trimming shortened V by 4 bases and J by 1 base, and 13 bases separated the two germline ends. DNA of the CDR3: TGTGCCAGCAGTTCCCCGATGAGGGTGAACACCGGGGAGCTGTTTTTT. Residues: CASSSPMRVNTGELFF.

The chain is built from TRBV5-6 and TRBJ2-7; D might be TRBD2 (7 bases). Per germline, CDR1 SGHDT and CDR2 YYEEEE. Deletions cut 9 bases from V and 2 bases from J, with 18 bases between. The length of the CDR3 is 14 residues. The CDR3 spells CATRKTGGPYEQYF. The CDR3, as DNA: TGTGCCACGAGAAAGACGGGGGGCCCCTACGAGCAGTACTTC.

The rearrangement uses TRBV7-9 and TRBJ2-5, with TRBD1 matching 9 bases. V shed 5 bases, J shed 4 bases, and the junction held 5 bases outside the gene matches. Looked up from germline, CDR1 is SEHNR and CDR2 is FQNEAQ (reference sequence). This CDR3 is 14 amino acids long. This CDR3 reads CASSLGGQGETQYF. In DNA form, the CDR3 reads TGTGCCAGCAGCCTCGGGGGACAGGGAGAGACCCAGTACTTC.

V gene TRBV7-9 combines with J gene TRBJ1-1, with 7 bases that match TRBD1. The CDR3 loop spans 15 amino acids. Germline lookup yields CDR1 SEHNR and CDR2 FQNEAQ (reference sequence). V shed 3 bases, J shed 4 bases, and the junction held 8 bases outside the gene matches. Here the CDR3 DNA reads TGTGCCAGCAGCTTTGGAACAGGGGTTAGCACTGAAGCTTTCTTT. It translates to CASSFGTGVSTEAFF.

The chain combines TRBV11-2 with TRBJ2-3, with D tentatively TRBD2 (6 bases). Germline V lookup: CDR1 SGHAT, CDR2 FQNNGV. The CDR3 is 15 residues long. Trimming stripped 5 bases from V and 0 bases from J, with 12 bases between. CDR3 in amino acids: CASSRGYSSTDTQYF. The CDR3 nucleotides are TGTGCCAGCAGCCGGGGGTACTCTAGCACAGATACGCAGTATTTT.

This clone has only a few counts. This chain links TRBV11-2 with TRBJ2-4; TRBD2 matches 12 bases. This CDR3 contains 15 residues. Germline trimming cut 5 bases from V and 7 bases from J; bases unmatched to any gene: 6. Germline V gives CDR1 SGHAT, CDR2 FQNNGV. This chain's CDR3 is CASSTLAGGPNIQYF. CDR3 DNA: TGTGCCAGCAGCACCCTAGCGGGGGGGCCTAACATTCAGTACTTC.

This clone was counted ten times or more. This sample includes further DNA sequences coding for the same CDR3. The J gene is TRBJ1-3, the V gene TRBV7-2, with D tentatively TRBD1 (6 bases). Germline-derived CDR1 and CDR2 are SGHTA and FQGNSA. The V end was cut by 5 bases, the J end by 4 bases, with 9 bases between. The CDR3 runs to 13 residues. The CDR3 nucleotides are TGTGCCAGCAGCCCAGGGGTGGGAAACACCATATATTTT. It specifies CASSPGVGNTIYF.

The chain employs TRBV7-2 and TRBJ1-2; D perhaps matches TRBD1 (5 bases). Germline lookup yields CDR1 SGHTA and CDR2 FQGNSA. The germline V and J ends were trimmed by 4 bases and 7 bases, with 7 bases remaining between them. The CDR3 runs to 11 residues. CDR3 in DNA: TGTGCCAGCAGCTCCAGGGTTGGCTACACCTTC. Translating it yields CASSSRVGYTF.

The CDR3 DNA is TGCGCCAGCAGCCAAGAGGTTCAGGGGGCTGACACCATATATTTT. Residues: CASSQEVQGADTIYF. This sequence joins TRBV4-3 and TRBJ1-3; 8 bases align to TRBD1. This CDR3 has 15 amino acids. The germline CDR1 and CDR2 sequences are LGHNA and YSLEER. The V and J ends lost 0 bases and 8 bases, in that order; junction bases with no gene match: 6.

This rearrangement joins TRBV5-6 to TRBJ1-4; 9 nucleotides match TRBD1. Losses at the gene ends were 6 bases for V and 7 bases for J; bases not matched to a gene: 7. Germline V gene sequence: CDR1 SGHDT, CDR2 YYEEEE. This CDR3 region has 14 residues. The CDR3 DNA is TGTGCCAGCACCGTACAGGGGGCTGGTGAAAAACTGTTTTTT. It yields the protein CASTVQGAGEKLFF.

This chain uses TRBV5-8 with TRBJ2-7; D is possibly TRBD1 (5 bases). There are 14 residues in the CDR3. CDR1 SGHTS and CDR2 YDEGEE come from the germline V gene. Between the trimmed V and J ends, which lost 1 base and 3 bases, there was a span of 11 bases. The CDR3 DNA reads TGTGCCAGCAGCTTGCTGGGGCAGGACTACGAGCAGTACTTC. This codes for CASSLLGQDYEQYF.

The chain recombines TRBV4-1 with TRBJ1-5; D uncertain. The CDR3 runs to 15 residues. Per the germline V gene, CDR1 is MGHRA and CDR2 is YSYEKL. V dropped 0 bases and J dropped 7 bases, with 13 bases sitting between them. CDR3 residues: CASSQDIEGFQPQHF. The CDR3 DNA reads as TGCGCCAGCAGCCAAGATATTGAGGGTTTCCAGCCCCAGCATTTT.

The chain couples TRBV11-2 to TRBJ2-5, with 8 bases aligning to TRBD2. In germline, CDR1 is SGHAT, CDR2 FQNNGV. The CDR3 is 17 amino acids. V trimming: 5 bases; J trimming: 2 bases; junction bases outside the gene matches: 13. The CDR3 spells CASSPLVGVAGQETQYF. The CDR3 DNA is TGTGCCAGCAGCCCCCTCGTAGGAGTAGCGGGGCAAGAGACCCAGTACTTC.

This clone was seen a few times. The genes are TRBV4-1 and TRBJ2-7; D unclear. Per the germline V gene, CDR1 is MGHRA and CDR2 is YSYEKL. The CDR3 is 13 residues long. The V gene lost 4 bases and the J gene lost 6 bases, with 13 bases spanning the gap. CDR3 bases: TGCGCCAGCAGCCTACTGGTTCTCGGCGAGCAGTACTTC. Its protein product is CASSLLVLGEQYF.

This chain uses TRBV6-6 with TRBJ2-3, with 14 bases matching TRBD2. The CDR3 length is 15 residues. Germline V gives CDR1 MNHNY, CDR2 SVGAGI (reference sequence). The trim removed 5 bases at V and 3 bases at J, leaving 1 base unmatched. The CDR3 nucleotides read TGTGCCAGCAGTGGACTAGCGGGGGGTACAGATACGCAGTATTTT. Translation: CASSGLAGGTDTQYF.

This chain links TRBV25-1 with TRBJ2-7; D is possibly TRBD1 (6 bases). The V gene's germline CDR1 is MGHDK and CDR2 SYGVNS. V gave up 6 bases and J gave up 2 bases, with 8 bases separating them. The CDR3 consists of 12 residues. The CDR3 is CASRDRTYEQYF. The CDR3 bases are TGTGCCAGCAGAGACAGGACCTACGAGCAGTACTTC.

The genes are TRBV7-7 and TRBJ2-2, with D possibly TRBD1 on 6 matching bases. Per germline, CDR1 SSHAT and CDR2 FNYEAQ (reference sequence). The CDR3 length is 16 residues. Trimming stripped 5 bases from V and 4 bases from J, with 17 bases between. The CDR3, as DNA: TGTGCCAGCAGCCTGAAAACCGGACAGTCCACCGGGGAGCTGTTTTTT. It yields the protein CASSLKTGQSTGELFF.